This T cell receptor beta chain was documented in a study of T cells in Graves' hyperthyroidism and ophthalmopathy. The CDR3 covers 16 residues. Germline lookup yields CDR1 MDHEN and CDR2 SYDVKM. Unmatched junction bases numbered 5, after V lost 5 bases and J lost 3 bases. Study-wide results and limits: Most clonotypes expanded in the thyroid (above 0.001) were also present in blood.

Remarks on this clonotype: Its antigen remains unidentified.

Regions amplified from RNA transcripts were the TCR beta CDR3 regions. First-round RT-PCR of the TCR CDR3 relied on the HTBI primer set. One entry per CDR3 protein results from TCRdb running MiXCR on the multiplex PCR reads. The sample holds 500,000 to 650,000 distinct CDR3 sequences, approximately 20% seen once. V gene TRBV28 combines with J gene TRBJ2-1; 12 bases agree with TRBD2. The sequence derives from a man between 40 and 49 years old with Graves' ophthalmopathy. Sequences were obtained from blood. The CDR3 protein is CASSDGLAGHYNEQFF. Written as DNA, the CDR3 is TGTGCCAGCAGTGACGGACTAGCGGGACACTACAATGAGCAGTTCTTC.